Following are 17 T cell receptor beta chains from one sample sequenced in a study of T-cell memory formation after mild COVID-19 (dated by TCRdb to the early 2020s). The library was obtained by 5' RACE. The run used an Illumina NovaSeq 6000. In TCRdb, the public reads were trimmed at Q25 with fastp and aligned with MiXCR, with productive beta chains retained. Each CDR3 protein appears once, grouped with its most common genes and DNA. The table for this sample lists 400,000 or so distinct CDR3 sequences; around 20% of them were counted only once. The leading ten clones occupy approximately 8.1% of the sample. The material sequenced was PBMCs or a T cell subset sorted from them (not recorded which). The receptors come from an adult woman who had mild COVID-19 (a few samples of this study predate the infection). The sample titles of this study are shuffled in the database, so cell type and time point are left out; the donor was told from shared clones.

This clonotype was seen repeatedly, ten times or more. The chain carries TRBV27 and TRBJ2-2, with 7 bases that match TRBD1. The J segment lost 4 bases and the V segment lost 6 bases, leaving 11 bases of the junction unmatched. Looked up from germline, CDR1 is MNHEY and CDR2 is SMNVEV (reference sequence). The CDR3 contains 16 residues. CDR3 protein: CASRMGQRSITGELFF. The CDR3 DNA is TGTGCCAGCAGAATGGGACAGCGGTCCATCACCGGGGAGCTGTTTTTT.

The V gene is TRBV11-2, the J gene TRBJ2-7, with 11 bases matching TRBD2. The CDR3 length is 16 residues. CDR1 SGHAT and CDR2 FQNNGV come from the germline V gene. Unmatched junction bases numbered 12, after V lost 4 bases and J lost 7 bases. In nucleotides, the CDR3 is TGTGCCAGCAGCTCAAGTACTACTAGCGGGAGAAGTGAGCAGTACTTC. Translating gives CASSSSTTSGRSEQYF.

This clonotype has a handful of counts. The CDR3 loop reads CATSDFGGRISEQFF. The CDR3 region has the DNA TGTGCCACCAGTGATTTCGGCGGGAGGATCAGTGAGCAGTTCTTC. The chain has TRBV24-1 and TRBJ2-1; 8 bases map to TRBD2. CDR1 is KGHDR, CDR2 SFDVKD, per germline. V lost 1 base to trimming and J lost 9 bases; unmatched junction nucleotides: 7. The CDR3 length is 15 residues.

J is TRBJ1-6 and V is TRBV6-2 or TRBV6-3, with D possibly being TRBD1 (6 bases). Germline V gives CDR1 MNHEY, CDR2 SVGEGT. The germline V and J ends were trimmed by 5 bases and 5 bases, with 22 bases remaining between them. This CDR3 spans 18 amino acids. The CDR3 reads CASSELRTEPPNNSPLHF. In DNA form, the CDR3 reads TGTGCCAGCAGTGAACTTCGGACAGAACCACCTAATAATTCACCCCTCCACTTT.

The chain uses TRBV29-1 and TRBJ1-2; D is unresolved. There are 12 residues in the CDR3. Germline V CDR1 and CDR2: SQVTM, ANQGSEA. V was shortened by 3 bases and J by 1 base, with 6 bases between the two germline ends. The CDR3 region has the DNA TGCAGCGTTGACTGGGTTAACTATGGCTACACCTTC. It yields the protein CSVDWVNYGYTF.

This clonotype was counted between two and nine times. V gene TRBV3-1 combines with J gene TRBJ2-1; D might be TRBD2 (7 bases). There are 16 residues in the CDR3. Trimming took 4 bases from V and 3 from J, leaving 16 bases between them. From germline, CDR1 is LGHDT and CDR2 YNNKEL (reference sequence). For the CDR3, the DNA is TGTGCCAGCAGCCCCACCTCGGGGGGCGTCTACAATGAGCAGTTCTTC. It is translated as CASSPTSGGVYNEQFF.

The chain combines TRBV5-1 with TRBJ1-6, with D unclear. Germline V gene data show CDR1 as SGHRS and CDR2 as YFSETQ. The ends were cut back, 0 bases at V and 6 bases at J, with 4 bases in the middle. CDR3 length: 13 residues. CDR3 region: CASSLEGNSPLHF. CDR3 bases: TGCGCCAGCAGCTTGGAGGGTAATTCACCCCTCCACTTT.

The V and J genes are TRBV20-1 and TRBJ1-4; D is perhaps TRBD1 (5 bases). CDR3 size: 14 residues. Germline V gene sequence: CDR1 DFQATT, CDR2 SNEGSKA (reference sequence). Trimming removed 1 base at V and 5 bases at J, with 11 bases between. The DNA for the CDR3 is TGCAGTGCTAGAGGAAGGGGTCTCAATGAAAAACTGTTTTTT. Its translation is CSARGRGLNEKLFF.

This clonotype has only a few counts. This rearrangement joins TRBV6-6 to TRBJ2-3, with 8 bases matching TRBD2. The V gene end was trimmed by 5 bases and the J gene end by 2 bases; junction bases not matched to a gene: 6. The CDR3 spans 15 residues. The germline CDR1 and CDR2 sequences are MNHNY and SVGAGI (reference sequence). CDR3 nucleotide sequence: TGTGCCAGCAGTCCTCCGACTAGCGACACAGATACGCAGTATTTT. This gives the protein CASSPPTSDTDTQYF.

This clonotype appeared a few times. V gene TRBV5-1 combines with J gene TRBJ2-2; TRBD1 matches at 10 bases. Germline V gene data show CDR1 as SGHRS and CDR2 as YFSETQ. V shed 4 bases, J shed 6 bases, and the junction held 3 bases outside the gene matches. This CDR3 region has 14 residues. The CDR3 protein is CASSETGGSGELFF. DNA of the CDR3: TGCGCCAGCAGCGAGACAGGGGGCTCCGGGGAGCTGTTTTTT. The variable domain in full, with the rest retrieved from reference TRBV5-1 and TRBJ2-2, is KAGVTQTPRYLIKTRGQQVTLSCSPISGHRSVSWYQQTPGQGLQFLFEYFSETQRNKGNFPGRFSGRQFSNSRSEMNVSTLELGDSALYLCASSETGGSGELFFGEGSRLTVL.

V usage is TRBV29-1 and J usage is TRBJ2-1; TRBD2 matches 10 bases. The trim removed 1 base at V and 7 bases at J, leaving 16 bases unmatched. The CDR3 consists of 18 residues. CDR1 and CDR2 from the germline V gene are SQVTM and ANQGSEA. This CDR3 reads CSVEAQGLAGEGRNEQFF. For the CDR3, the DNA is TGCAGCGTTGAAGCCCAGGGGCTAGCGGGAGAGGGTAGGAATGAGCAGTTCTTC.

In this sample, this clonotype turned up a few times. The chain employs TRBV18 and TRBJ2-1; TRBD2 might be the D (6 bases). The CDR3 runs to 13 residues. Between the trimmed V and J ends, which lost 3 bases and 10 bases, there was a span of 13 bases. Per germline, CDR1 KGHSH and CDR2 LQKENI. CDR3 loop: CASSPVGSSEQFF. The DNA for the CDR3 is TGTGCCAGCTCACCGGTCGGGAGCTCCGAGCAGTTCTTC.

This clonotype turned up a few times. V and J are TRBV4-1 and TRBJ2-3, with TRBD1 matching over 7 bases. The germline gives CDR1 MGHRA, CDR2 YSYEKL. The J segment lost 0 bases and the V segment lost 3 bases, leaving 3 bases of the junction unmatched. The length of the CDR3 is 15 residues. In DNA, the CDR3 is TGCGCCAGCAGCCAGATCAGGGGGAGCACAGATACGCAGTATTTT. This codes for CASSQIRGSTDTQYF.

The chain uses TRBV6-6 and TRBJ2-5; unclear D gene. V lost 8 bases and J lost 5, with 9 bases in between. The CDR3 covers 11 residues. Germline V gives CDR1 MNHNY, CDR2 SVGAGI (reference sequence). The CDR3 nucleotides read TGTGCCAGCGGTGGTAAGGAGACCCAGTACTTC. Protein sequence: CASGGKETQYF.

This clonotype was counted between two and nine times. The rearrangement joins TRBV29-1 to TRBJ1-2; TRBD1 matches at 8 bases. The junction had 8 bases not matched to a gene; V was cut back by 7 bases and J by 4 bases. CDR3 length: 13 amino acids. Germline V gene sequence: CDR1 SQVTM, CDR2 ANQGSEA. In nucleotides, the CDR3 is TGCAGCGCGACAGGGGAGCTCGCCTATGGCTACACCTTC. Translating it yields CSATGELAYGYTF.

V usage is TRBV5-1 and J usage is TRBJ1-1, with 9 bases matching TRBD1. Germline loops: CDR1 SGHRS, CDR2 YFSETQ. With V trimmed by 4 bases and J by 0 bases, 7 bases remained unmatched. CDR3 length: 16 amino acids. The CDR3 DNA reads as TGCGCCAGCAGCCCCCGGGACAGGGTTATGAACACTGAAGCTTTCTTT. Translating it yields CASSPRDRVMNTEAFF. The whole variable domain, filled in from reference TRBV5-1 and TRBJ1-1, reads KAGVTQTPRYLIKTRGQQVTLSCSPISGHRSVSWYQQTPGQGLQFLFEYFSETQRNKGNFPGRFSGRQFSNSRSEMNVSTLELGDSALYLCASSPRDRVMNTEAFFGQGTRLTVV.

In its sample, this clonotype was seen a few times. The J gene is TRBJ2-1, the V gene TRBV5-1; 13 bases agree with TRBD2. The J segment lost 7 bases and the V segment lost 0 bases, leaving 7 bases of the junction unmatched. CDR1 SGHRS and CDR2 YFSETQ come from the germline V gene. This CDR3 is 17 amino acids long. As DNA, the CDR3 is TGCGCCAGCAGCTTGGCGCAACTAGCGGGAGGGCAGAATGAGCAGTTCTTC. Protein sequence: CASSLAQLAGGQNEQFF.